One sample yielded the 30 T cell receptor beta chains listed below, sequenced in a study of identical twins. A single record per CDR3 protein comes from TCRdb applying MiXCR to the 5' RACE reads. Among hundreds of thousands of distinct CDR3 sequences listed, roughly 18% were seen once. This sample was also put to use in a study of T cells expressing NK-cell markers.

Sequenced material: PBMCs. Source of these receptors: a woman aged 18-29 years in good health.

V usage is TRBV2 and J usage is TRBJ2-1; D is ambiguous. In germline, CDR1 is SNHLY, CDR2 FYNNEI. The CDR3 extends over 13 amino acids. V lost 5 bases and J lost 7, with 12 bases in between. CDR3 amino acids: CASSPNTPNEQFF. The CDR3 nucleotides are TGTGCCAGCAGTCCAAACACCCCTAATGAGCAGTTCTTC.

This clonotype was counted only a few times. The V call is TRBV10-3, the J call TRBJ2-7, with D uncertain. The CDR3 is 12 residues long. V was shortened by 3 bases and J by 2 bases, with 5 bases between the two germline ends. Per germline, CDR1 ENHRY and CDR2 SYGVKD. CDR3 DNA: TGTGCCATCAGTGACAGCACCTACGAGCAGTACTTC. It codes for CAISDSTYEQYF.

This clonotype appeared a few times. The rearrangement joins TRBV5-1 to TRBJ2-7; D not resolved. The germline CDR1 and CDR2 sequences are SGHRS and YFSETQ. V was trimmed by 0 bases and J by 2 bases, leaving 12 bases between them. The CDR3 sequence is 15 residues long. The CDR3 nucleotides are TGCGCCAGCAGCTTGGGTGCCTCTTTAACCTACGAGCAGTACTTC. It is translated as CASSLGASLTYEQYF.

J is TRBJ2-7 and V is TRBV5-1; TRBD2 matches at 7 bases. Germline lookup yields CDR1 SGHRS and CDR2 YFSETQ. The CDR3 sequence is 13 residues long. V shed 4 bases and J 5 bases; nucleotides not matched to a gene: 6. This CDR3 is CASSHFGGNEQYF. In DNA, the CDR3 is TGCGCCAGCAGCCACTTCGGGGGGAACGAGCAGTACTTC.

This clonotype was counted only a few times. The chain joins TRBV6-5 to TRBJ2-7; 8 bases match TRBD1. The CDR3 runs 14 residues. Germline V gene lookup returns CDR1 MNHEY and CDR2 SVGAGI. The V gene end was trimmed by 2 bases and the J gene end by 6 bases; junction bases not matched to a gene: 6. CDR3 sequence reads: CASSYEDRDGEQYF. CDR3 bases: TGTGCCAGCAGTTACGAGGACAGGGACGGCGAGCAGTACTTC.

This sequence joins TRBV4-1 and TRBJ2-7; D not certain. The V gene lost 0 bases and the J gene lost 2 bases, with 8 bases spanning the gap. The CDR3 runs 14 residues. The germline gives CDR1 MGHRA, CDR2 YSYEKL. The CDR3: CASSQDSSAYEQYF. CDR3 DNA: TGCGCCAGCAGCCAAGACTCAAGCGCCTACGAGCAGTACTTC.

The rearrangement uses TRBV7-2 and TRBJ1-2, with TRBD1 as a possible D gene (5 bases). The CDR3 runs 13 residues. Looked up from germline, CDR1 is SGHTA and CDR2 is FQGNSA. V shed 5 bases and J shed 2 bases, with 9 bases lying between them. CDR3 protein: CASSIQENYGYTF. The CDR3 coding sequence is TGTGCCAGCAGCATACAGGAAAACTATGGCTACACCTTC.

The rearrangement joins TRBV7-9 to TRBJ2-1; weak D call: TRBD2 (6 bases). This CDR3 has 16 amino acids. The V gene's germline CDR1 is SEHNR and CDR2 FQNEAQ (reference sequence). The V end was cut by 5 bases, the J end by 4 bases, with 18 bases between. The CDR3 sequence: CASSPERRGAYNEQFF. Here the CDR3 DNA reads TGTGCCAGCAGCCCCGAGAGGCGGGGCGCATACAATGAGCAGTTCTTC.

Many counts were recorded for this clonotype. This rearrangement joins TRBV5-1 to TRBJ2-2; a possible D gene is TRBD1 (6 bases). Germline V gives CDR1 SGHRS, CDR2 YFSETQ. The V end lost 2 bases, the J end lost 6 bases, and 8 bases lay between the germline ends. The CDR3 is made up of 13 amino acids. In DNA form, the CDR3 reads TGCGCCAGCAGCTTAACAGGGTCCGGGGAGCTGTTTTTT. It encodes CASSLTGSGELFF.

This clonotype was observed many times. The chain has TRBV12-3 or TRBV12-4 and TRBJ1-1; TRBD1 is a possible D gene (5 bases). CDR3 length equals 13 residues. V lost 2 bases and J lost 11, with 15 bases in between. DNA of the CDR3: TGTGCCAGCAGTTTATTGGACACAAACTCCGCTTTCTTT. This codes for CASSLLDTNSAFF.

This clonotype was counted only a few times. J is TRBJ2-7 and V is TRBV4-1; 10 bases agree with TRBD2. CDR3 size: 15 residues. CDR1 and CDR2 (germline): MGHRA, YSYEKL. Trimming removed 2 bases from V and 4 bases from J; junction bases left unmatched: 5. CDR3 amino acids: CASSQTSGMSYEQYF. In nucleotides, the CDR3 is TGCGCCAGCAGCCAAACTAGCGGGATGTCATACGAGCAGTACTTC.

The J gene is TRBJ2-7, the V gene TRBV9; 7 bases are shared with TRBD1. The CDR3 runs 15 residues. V gave up 5 bases and J gave up 2 bases; unmatched junction bases: 10. Germline lookup yields CDR1 SGDLS and CDR2 YYNGEE. CDR3 in amino acids: CASSPGTAIPYEQYF. CDR3 DNA sequence: TGTGCCAGCAGTCCGGGGACAGCGATACCCTACGAGCAGTACTTC.

V is TRBV2 and J is TRBJ1-5, with D possibly matching TRBD1 (5 bases). The V and J ends lost 7 bases and 4 bases respectively, with 11 bases between them. In germline, CDR1 is SNHLY, CDR2 FYNNEI. The CDR3 is 13 residues long. The CDR3 reads CASNRQTNQPQHF. The CDR3 DNA is TGTGCCAGCAACCGACAGACTAATCAGCCCCAGCATTTT.

This clonotype has only a few counts. The chain uses TRBV6-2 or TRBV6-3 and TRBJ2-1; TRBD2 aligns across 8 bases. The J segment lost 5 bases and the V segment lost 3 bases, leaving 9 bases of the junction unmatched. The CDR3 loop spans 16 amino acids. From germline, CDR1 is MNHEY and CDR2 SVGEGT. CDR3 protein: CASSYFRGRLNNEQFF. CDR3 in DNA: TGTGCCAGCAGTTATTTCCGCGGGAGGCTCAACAATGAGCAGTTCTTC.

The table lists this clonotype with a few counts. The V and J genes are TRBV12-3 or TRBV12-4 and TRBJ1-2; TRBD1 might be the D (5 bases). CDR3 length: 13 amino acids. Trimming left V 4 bases short and J 4 bases short, with 10 bases between. The CDR3 DNA is TGTGCCAGCAGTTGGGGGACGGTCTATGGCTACACCTTC. It is translated as CASSWGTVYGYTF.

This chain connects TRBV20-1 to TRBJ2-1, with 13 bases fitting TRBD2. With 1 base clipped from V and 9 bases from J, the junction kept 6 bases outside the gene matches. The length of the CDR3 is 15 residues. In germline, CDR1 is DFQATT, CDR2 SNEGSKA (reference sequence). CDR3 sequence (DNA): TGCAGTGCTAGAGCTCGGACTAGCGGGAGCGGTGAGCAGTTCTTC. It yields the protein CSARARTSGSGEQFF.

The chain uses TRBV7-2 and TRBJ1-6; perhaps TRBD1 as D (5 bases). The CDR3 is 16 amino acids. V lost 5 bases to trimming and J lost 10 bases, with 21 bases between them. CDR1 is SGHTA and CDR2 is FQGNSA in the germline V gene. The CDR3 loop reads CASSGTAWGRESPLHF. CDR3 DNA sequence: TGTGCCAGCAGCGGTACTGCGTGGGGCCGGGAATCACCCCTCCACTTT.

This clonotype has a single count. The CDR3 nucleotides are TGTGCCAGCAGCCCCCCCCCAGTCGGGGGCAGTAAGACCCAGTACTTC. It is translated as CASSPPPVGGSKTQYF. The genes are TRBV12-3 or TRBV12-4 and TRBJ2-5, with D perhaps given as TRBD1 or TRBD2 (6 bases each). V gave up 6 bases and J gave up 6 bases, with 23 bases separating them. CDR3 length: 16 amino acids.

The table lists this clonotype with a few counts. The chain uses TRBV4-2 and TRBJ2-6; D gene uncertain. From germline, CDR1 is LGHNA and CDR2 YNFKEQ. The length of the CDR3 is 17 residues. Trimming removed 5 bases at V and 0 bases at J, with 14 bases between. As DNA, the CDR3 is TGTGCCAGCAGCGTGAGATCATTCAGCTCTGGGGCCAACGTCCTGACTTTC. It encodes CASSVRSFSSGANVLTF.

This clonotype was detected many times. The chain joins TRBV20-1 to TRBJ1-2, with D unresolved. V was clipped by 0 bases and J by 9 bases, with 14 bases between them. The CDR3 has 13 residues. Germline V gene sequence: CDR1 DFQATT, CDR2 SNEGSKA (reference sequence). This CDR3 reads CSAREHSSRSYTF. CDR3 nucleotides: TGCAGTGCTAGAGAGCACTCCTCTAGGAGCTACACCTTC.

The J gene is TRBJ1-5, the V gene TRBV7-9, with TRBD1 as a possible D gene (5 bases). V was shortened by 1 base and J by 2 bases, with 9 bases between the two germline ends. CDR1 SEHNR and CDR2 FQNEAQ come from the germline V gene (reference sequence). The CDR3 is 15 residues long. CDR3: CASSLGSTGNQPQHF. DNA for the CDR3: TGTGCCAGCAGCTTAGGGTCGACAGGCAATCAGCCCCAGCATTTT.

The count of this clonotype is one. The rearrangement links TRBV20-1 to TRBJ2-6; D possibly corresponds to TRBD2 (5 bases). V was pared by 0 bases and J by 3 bases, with 18 bases between. Germline V gene data show CDR1 as DFQATT and CDR2 as SNEGSKA (reference sequence). The CDR3 spans 18 residues. DNA of the CDR3: TGCAGTGCTAGAGATATGGGCAGTTCCAGCGGTGGGGCCAACGTCCTGACTTTC. Protein sequence: CSARDMGSSSGGANVLTF.

The V and J genes are TRBV5-4 and TRBJ1-5; 10 positions agree with TRBD1. This CDR3 is 20 amino acids long. In germline, CDR1 is SGHNT, CDR2 YYREEE (reference sequence). J lost 2 bases, V lost 0 bases, and 14 bases had no gene match. In DNA, the CDR3 is TGTGCCAGCAGCTTGGGAGGGGGACAGGGGAGAAGACTCGGCAATCAGCCCCAGCATTTT. It translates to CASSLGGGQGRRLGNQPQHF.

In DNA form, the CDR3 reads TGCGCCAGCAGCTCCGGGGGGGCCGATGTCAAGCAGTACTTC. Translation: CASSSGGADVKQYF. The rearrangement uses TRBV5-1 and TRBJ2-7; 8 positions agree with TRBD2. The CDR3 extends over 14 amino acids. Germline V gene sequence: CDR1 SGHRS, CDR2 YFSETQ. V trimming: 3 bases; J trimming: 8 bases; junction bases outside the gene matches: 10.

CDR3: CASSPNEGSGSYEQYF. CDR3 DNA: TGTGCCAGCTCACCGAATGAAGGCTCAGGCTCGTACGAGCAGTACTTC. This chain uses TRBV18 with TRBJ2-7, with D hard to call. The CDR3 has 16 amino acids. Per germline, CDR1 KGHSH and CDR2 LQKENI. The ends were cut back, 3 bases at V and 4 bases at J, with 19 bases in the middle.

The rearrangement joins TRBV7-2 to TRBJ2-2; 7 bases fit TRBD1. Unmatched junction bases numbered 7, after V lost 4 bases and J lost 5 bases. The CDR3 loop spans 15 amino acids. Germline CDR1 is SGHTA and CDR2 is FQGNSA. The CDR3 coding sequence is TGTGCCAGCAGCTCACAGGGGCTAGCTACCGGGGAGCTGTTTTTT. It codes for CASSSQGLATGELFF.

The V and J genes are TRBV15 and TRBJ2-1, with 10 bases lining up with TRBD2. J was trimmed by 4 bases and V by 0 bases; bases with no gene match: 3. This CDR3 has 16 amino acids. In germline, CDR1 is LNHNV, CDR2 YYDKDF (reference sequence). The DNA of the CDR3 is TGTGCCACCAGCAGAGAATTAGCGGGGGGATACAATGAGCAGTTCTTC. Protein product: CATSRELAGGYNEQFF.

V gene TRBV6-2 or TRBV6-3 combines with J gene TRBJ2-7, with D unresolved. Germline V gene lookup returns CDR1 MNHEY and CDR2 SVGEGT. The CDR3 totals 14 residues. V gave up 2 bases and J gave up 4 bases, with 12 bases separating them. CDR3 in DNA: TGTGCCAGCAGTTACCTGGTAGGTTTGTACGAGCAGTACTTC. It encodes CASSYLVGLYEQYF.

This clonotype has just a few counts. The J gene is TRBJ2-7, the V gene TRBV12-3 or TRBV12-4; TRBD2 matches 11 bases. The CDR3 totals 16 residues. V shed 6 bases and J 5 bases; nucleotides not matched to a gene: 12. This CDR3 reads CASRHRLAGIFNEQYF. The CDR3 DNA reads as TGTGCCAGCAGGCACCGACTAGCGGGAATTTTCAACGAGCAGTACTTC.

A few counts support this clonotype. This chain links TRBV29-1 with TRBJ2-2; D tentatively fits TRBD1 or TRBD2 (5 bases each). Germline V gene lookup returns CDR1 SQVTM and CDR2 ANQGSEA. With 6 bases removed from V and 2 bases from J, the gap between germline ends came to 13 bases. CDR3 length equals 14 residues. The CDR3 here is CSVGANVNTGELFF. In DNA, the CDR3 is TGCAGCGTCGGGGCTAACGTAAACACCGGGGAGCTGTTTTTT.